The T cell receptor beta chain under discussion was sequenced for a study of T cells after yellow fever vaccination. Comment on this clonotype: What it binds is unknown.

In making TCR cDNA, 5'RACE template switching added a universal primer site and UMIs to it. TCRdb redid the calling of the 5' RACE reads with MiXCR, one entry per CDR3 protein. The table has 450,000 to 600,000 distinct CDR3 sequences, about 15% seen once. Overall study results and limits: FACS-sorted repertoires might harbor abundant contaminating clonotypes from the bulk population. Detected again after the booster were most primary-vaccination clones, at about 96% CD4 and 70% to 90% CD8.

This receptor was taken from a man younger than 30 who received the YFV17D yellow fever vaccine. The specimen comprised PBMCs, sampled less than 6 days after the first yellow fever vaccination.

The CDR3 reads CSAIRQTPGQPQHF. DNA of the CDR3: TGCAGTGCTATACGACAAACCCCTGGTCAGCCCCAGCATTTT. V gene TRBV20-1 combines with J gene TRBJ1-5; D is unclear. Germline V CDR1 and CDR2: DFQATT, SNEGSKA (reference sequence). CDR3 size: 14 residues. V was pared by 4 bases and J by 6 bases, with 16 bases between.